Shown below are 14 T cell receptor beta chains from a single sample sequenced in a study of cytomegalovirus exposure and HLA in healthy donors. Primers for the PCR totalled 60 Vbeta and 13 Jbeta. Using immunoSEQ multiplex PCR, the repertoire was profiled, and TCRdb retains in-frame clones only, with some absent. The sample lists approximately 160,000 clones; 65% to 80% were seen once. Sequencing input: PBMCs. The receptors stem from a woman aged 40 to 50 in good health and CMV-seropositive.

In its sample, this clone was seen a few times. The V and J genes are TRBV5-1 and TRBJ2-1; D is ambiguous. Germline V gives CDR1 SGHRS, CDR2 YFSETQ. CDR3 length equals 13 residues. The germline V and J ends were trimmed by 0 bases and 3 bases, with 4 bases remaining between them. The CDR3 protein is CASSLGGYNEQFF. The CDR3 DNA sequence: TGCGCCAGCAGCTTGGGCGGCTACAATGAGCAGTTCTTC.

This CDR3 is CASGPGQLQNEKLFF. The CDR3 DNA is TGTGCTAGTGGTCCCGGACAGTTACAGAATGAAAAACTGTTTTTT. The chain is built from TRBV12-5 and TRBJ1-4; tentative D call: TRBD1 (6 bases). In germline, CDR1 is LGHNT, CDR2 FRNRAP. The CDR3 covers 15 residues. With 5 bases removed from V and 5 bases from J, the gap between germline ends came to 15 bases.

This chain links TRBV19 with TRBJ2-3; maybe TRBD2 (5 bases). Per germline, CDR1 LNHDA and CDR2 SQIVND (reference sequence). Deletions cut 3 bases from V and 1 base from J, with 11 bases between. CDR3 length: 15 residues. CDR3 sequence: CASSMAGDRTDTQYF. In DNA, the CDR3 is TGTGCCAGTAGTATGGCCGGGGATCGCACAGATACGCAGTATTTT.

The chain uses TRBV18 and TRBJ1-4; D is perhaps TRBD1 (5 bases). Deletions cut 2 bases from V and 0 bases from J, with 10 bases between. Looked up from germline, CDR1 is KGHSH and CDR2 is LQKENI. The CDR3 runs 16 residues. The DNA for the CDR3 is TGTGCCAGCTCACCAGAAGGGACTGCAACTAATGAAAAACTGTTTTTT. It specifies CASSPEGTATNEKLFF. Full variable domain (outside the CDR3, taken from reference TRBV18 and TRBJ1-4): NAGVMQNPRHLVRRRGQEARLRCSPMKGHSHVYWYRQLPEEGLKFMVYLQKENIIDESGMPKERFSAEFPKEGPSILRIQQVVRGDSAAYFCASSPEGTATNEKLFFGSGTQLSVL.

The rearrangement joins TRBV19 to TRBJ2-7; 12 nucleotides match TRBD2. V shed 5 bases and J 2 bases; nucleotides not matched to a gene: 7. This CDR3 is built from 16 residues. CDR1 and CDR2 from the germline V gene are LNHDA and SQIVND (reference sequence). This CDR3 reads CASSSTSGGTPYEQYF. The CDR3 nucleotides are TGTGCCAGTAGTTCTACTAGCGGGGGGACCCCCTACGAGCAGTACTTC.

The chain combines TRBV5-1 with TRBJ2-6; possible D gene TRBD1, 6 bases. Germline CDR1 reads SGHRS; CDR2 reads YFSETQ. This CDR3 is built from 15 residues. Between the trimmed V and J ends, which lost 2 bases and 2 bases, there was a span of 8 bases. The CDR3 DNA reads TGCGCCAGCAGCTTACAGGGAACTGGGGCCAACGTCCTGACTTTC. It is translated as CASSLQGTGANVLTF. Looking up the rest from reference TRBV5-1 and TRBJ2-6 gives the full variable domain: KAGVTQTPRYLIKTRGQQVTLSCSPISGHRSVSWYQQTPGQGLQFLFEYFSETQRNKGNFPGRFSGRQFSNSRSEMNVSTLELGDSALYLCASSLQGTGANVLTFGAGSRLTVL.

J is TRBJ1-4 and V is TRBV29-1, with TRBD1 matching over 8 bases. The CDR3 contains 15 residues. Germline V CDR1 and CDR2: SQVTM, ANQGSEA. J lost 2 bases, V lost 5 bases, and 7 bases had no gene match. In nucleotides, the CDR3 is TGCAGCGTTACTGAACGACAGGGGACTAATGAAAAACTGTTTTTT. Protein: CSVTERQGTNEKLFF.

The chain combines TRBV5-5 with TRBJ1-5; D might be TRBD1 (6 bases). The CDR3 is 16 residues long. The germline gives CDR1 SGHKS, CDR2 YYEKEE (reference sequence). Trimming removed 3 bases at V and 1 base at J, with 14 bases between. The CDR3 region is CASSWGGGNSNQPQHF. The DNA of the CDR3 is TGTGCCAGCAGCTGGGGTGGGGGCAACAGCAATCAGCCCCAGCATTTT. The entire variable domain, with the rest obtained from reference TRBV5-5 and TRBJ1-5, is as follows: DAGVTQSPTHLIKTRGQQVTLRCSPISGHKSVSWYQQVLGQGPQFIFQYYEKEERGRGNFPDRFSARQFPNYSSELNVNALLLGDSALYLCASSWGGGNSNQPQHFGDGTRLSIL.

The chain links TRBV19 to TRBJ1-4; the D gene is possibly TRBD1 (5 bases). The germline V and J ends were trimmed by 6 bases and 0 bases, with 8 bases remaining between them. Per the germline V gene, CDR1 is LNHDA and CDR2 is SQIVND (reference sequence). The CDR3 loop spans 14 amino acids. CDR3 loop: CASSRQSTNEKLFF. The CDR3 DNA is TGTGCCAGTAGCAGACAGTCAACTAATGAAAAACTGTTTTTT. Combining the CDR3 with reference TRBV19 and TRBJ1-4 gives the whole variable domain DGGITQSPKYLFRKEGQNVTLSCEQNLNHDAMYWYRQDPGQGLRLIYYSQIVNDFQKGDIAEGYSVSREKKESFPLTVTSAQKNPTAFYLCASSRQSTNEKLFFGSGTQLSVL.

This sequence joins TRBV9 and TRBJ1-1; D is perhaps TRBD1 (5 bases). The CDR3 runs 14 residues. The germline gives CDR1 SGDLS, CDR2 YYNGEE. V lost 0 bases and J 4 bases, leaving 10 bases between the germline ends. The CDR3, as DNA: TGTGCCAGCAGCGTAGTGGGGGGTGGCACTGAAGCTTTCTTT. Its translation: CASSVVGGGTEAFF.

This clone was recorded a few times. V gene TRBV6-7 combines with J gene TRBJ2-3, with D uncertain. TRBV6-7 is treated as an ORF (open reading frame) with a function not yet certain. Trimming removed 0 bases at V and 2 bases at J, with 18 bases between. CDR3 length: 18 amino acids. In DNA form, the CDR3 reads TGTGCCAGCAGTTACTCGGAGTACACCTTAAGGCACACAGATACGCAGTATTTT. It is translated as CASSYSEYTLRHTDTQYF.

This clone was seen only a few times. The genes are TRBV6-1 and TRBJ1-1; no reliable D call. V dropped 4 bases and J dropped 2 bases, with 8 bases sitting between them. Germline V gene data show CDR1 as MNHNS and CDR2 as SASEGT. This CDR3 is built from 13 residues. The DNA for the CDR3 is TGTGCCAGCAGTGTAGAGGATAACACTGAAGCTTTCTTT. As protein: CASSVEDNTEAFF.

This clone was seen more than once but under ten times. CDR3 sequence reads: CASSRSDRAFYEQYF. The CDR3 DNA reads as TGTGCCAGCAGTCGATCGGACAGGGCGTTCTACGAGCAGTACTTC. The chain carries TRBV6-1 and TRBJ2-7, with TRBD1 matching over 8 bases. The germline gives CDR1 MNHNS, CDR2 SASEGT. There are 15 residues in the CDR3. Germline trimming cut 5 bases from V and 3 bases from J; bases unmatched to any gene: 9.

This chain connects TRBV7-7 to TRBJ2-7, with D uncertain. Germline CDR1 and CDR2: SSHAT and FNYEAQ (reference sequence). V was trimmed by 5 bases and J by 3 bases, leaving 5 bases between them. The CDR3 loop spans 11 amino acids. This CDR3 reads CASSQYYEQYF. CDR3 bases: TGTGCCAGCAGCCAGTACTACGAGCAGTACTTC.